The 15 T cell receptor beta chains reported below all come from one sample, sequenced in a study of response to subunit inactivated influenza vaccine. Via MiXCR, TCRdb re-called the RT-PCR reads, giving one row per CDR3 protein. In the table there are about 520,000 distinct CDR3 sequences, 25% of which are singletons. Specimen: CD4+ T cells sorted from PBMCs, collected 5 days after vaccination. The source of these receptors is a man aged 45 to 65 who received an inactivated influenza vaccine.

The V and J genes are TRBV4-3 and TRBJ2-1; possible D gene TRBD2, 6 bases. The CDR3 length is 16 residues. The V and J ends lost 4 bases and 0 bases respectively, with 13 bases between them. Germline V gene sequence: CDR1 LGHNA, CDR2 YSLEER. The CDR3 region is CASSRFDGSSYNEQFF. The CDR3 bases are TGCGCCAGCAGCCGCTTTGACGGGAGCTCCTACAATGAGCAGTTCTTC.

The V call is TRBV7-9, the J call TRBJ2-3; 9 positions agree with TRBD2. The CDR3 has 15 amino acids. After removal of 7 bases from V and 6 bases from J, the junction contained 11 bases not matched to a gene. Germline V gene sequence: CDR1 SEHNR, CDR2 FQNEAQ (reference sequence). The chain's CDR3 is CASTSAGTSSDTQYF. The CDR3 DNA reads as TGTGCCAGCACCTCAGCCGGGACTAGCAGCGATACGCAGTATTTT.

The chain couples TRBV5-1 to TRBJ2-2, with 11 bases identical to TRBD2. There are 15 residues in the CDR3. Germline CDR1 SGHRS, CDR2 YFSETQ. V lost 5 bases and J lost 8; bases outside the gene matches: 8. CDR3 DNA: TGCGCCAGCAGGGCCACTAGCGGGAGTGAAGGGGAGCTGTTTTTT. Protein sequence: CASRATSGSEGELFF.

This clonotype showed up just a few times. The genes are TRBV20-1 and TRBJ2-3, with 7 bases identical to TRBD2. Germline V lookup: CDR1 DFQATT, CDR2 SNEGSKA (reference sequence). This CDR3 spans 10 amino acids. For the CDR3, the DNA is TGCAGCATCAGTGGGAGGGAGCAGTATTTT. Translated, it gives CSISGREQYF.

The chain combines TRBV5-6 with TRBJ2-3, with D possibly matching TRBD2 (6 bases). Germline V lookup: CDR1 SGHDT, CDR2 YYEEEE. The CDR3 has 11 residues. Deletions cut 4 bases from V and 11 bases from J, with 11 bases between. The CDR3 spells CASSRGFGQYF. In DNA form, the CDR3 reads TGTGCCAGCAGCCGGGGGTTCGGGCAGTATTTT.

This clonotype was detected a few times. The rearrangement uses TRBV6-5 and TRBJ1-6; D uncertain. Germline values: CDR1 MNHEY, CDR2 SVGAGI. CDR3 length: 11 amino acids. V lost 5 bases to trimming and J lost 9 bases, with 5 bases between them. CDR3 coding DNA: TGTGCCAGCAGTGGAGGTTCACCCCTCCACTTT. Residues: CASSGGSPLHF.

The V and J genes are TRBV4-1 and TRBJ2-7; no clear D gene. The CDR3 totals 16 residues. In germline, CDR1 is MGHRA, CDR2 YSYEKL. The ends were cut back, 0 bases at V and 2 bases at J, with 14 bases in the middle. CDR3: CASSQDLQVKTYEQYF. DNA of the CDR3: TGCGCCAGCAGCCAAGATTTGCAGGTTAAGACCTACGAGCAGTACTTC.

The chain is built from TRBV20-1 and TRBJ2-7; TRBD1 matches at 11 bases. With V trimmed by 4 bases and J by 2 bases, 10 bases remained unmatched. Germline V gene lookup returns CDR1 DFQATT and CDR2 SNEGSKA (reference sequence). This CDR3 is 16 amino acids long. CDR3 nucleotide sequence: TGCAGTGCTACCAATAGGGGGACAGGGGGGCCCTACGAGCAGTACTTC. It encodes CSATNRGTGGPYEQYF.

This clonotype came up a few times. The chain uses TRBV5-6 and TRBJ2-1; 10 positions match TRBD2. The J segment lost 7 bases and the V segment lost 4 bases, leaving 14 bases of the junction unmatched. Germline loops: CDR1 SGHDT, CDR2 YYEEEE. CDR3 size: 17 residues. CDR3 coding DNA: TGTGCCAGCAGCGGGGATTTAGCGGGAGGACGAGGGAATGAGCAGTTCTTC. Its translation: CASSGDLAGGRGNEQFF. Full variable domain (missing parts from reference TRBV5-6 and TRBJ2-1): DAGVTQSPTHLIKTRGQQVTLRCSPKSGHDTVSWYQQALGQGPQFIFQYYEEEERQRGNFPDRFSGHQFPNYSSELNVNALLLGDSALYLCASSGDLAGGRGNEQFFGPGTRLTVL.

The V and J genes are TRBV7-2 and TRBJ1-1; perhaps TRBD1 as D (5 bases). V lost 3 bases to trimming and J lost 0 bases, with 11 bases between them. Germline values: CDR1 SGHTA, CDR2 FQGNSA. CDR3 length equals 15 residues. The CDR3 nucleotides are TGTGCCAGCAGCTTGCGACGGGGGATGAACACTGAAGCTTTCTTT. Translation: CASSLRRGMNTEAFF.

The V gene is TRBV7-9, the J gene TRBJ1-4; maybe TRBD1 (5 bases). The CDR3 is 15 residues long. The V gene's germline CDR1 is SEHNR and CDR2 FQNEAQ (reference sequence). V dropped 4 bases and J dropped 5 bases, with 14 bases sitting between them. CDR3: CASSSAGNPNEKLFF. The CDR3, as DNA: TGTGCCAGCAGCTCGGCAGGGAACCCGAATGAAAAACTGTTTTTT.

The chain couples TRBV18 to TRBJ2-5; D gene uncertain. There are 15 residues in the CDR3. The germline V and J ends were trimmed by 0 bases and 1 base, with 9 bases remaining between them. Germline V gene data show CDR1 as KGHSH and CDR2 as LQKENI. This chain's CDR3 is CASSPPIRSQETQYF. Written as DNA, the CDR3 is TGTGCCAGCTCACCACCGATAAGGTCCCAAGAGACCCAGTACTTC.

A few counts support this clonotype. The chain employs TRBV5-1 and TRBJ2-1; D gene ambiguous. Germline CDR1 is SGHRS and CDR2 is YFSETQ. V dropped 4 bases and J dropped 5 bases, with 16 bases sitting between them. The CDR3 consists of 15 residues. In DNA, the CDR3 is TGCGCCAGCAGCACGAGAATGTCGTCTAACAATGAGCAGTTCTTC. The encoded protein is CASSTRMSSNNEQFF.

This clonotype has at least ten counts. The chain carries TRBV5-5 and TRBJ2-3; 7 positions agree with TRBD1. Germline V gene sequence: CDR1 SGHKS, CDR2 YYEKEE (reference sequence). V lost 8 bases, J lost 0 bases, and 3 bases stayed unmatched. This CDR3 region has 13 residues. The CDR3, as DNA: TGTGCCAGTAGGACAGGAAGCACAGATACGCAGTATTTT. This translates into CASRTGSTDTQYF. The variable domain in full, with the rest retrieved from reference TRBV5-5 and TRBJ2-3, is DAGVTQSPTHLIKTRGQQVTLRCSPISGHKSVSWYQQVLGQGPQFIFQYYEKEERGRGNFPDRFSARQFPNYSSELNVNALLLGDSALYLCASRTGSTDTQYFGPGTRLTVL.

This clonotype has only one observation. The chain recombines TRBV20-1 with TRBJ2-2; D might be TRBD2 (6 bases). Deletions cut 1 base from V and 7 bases from J, with 16 bases between. Germline V gene sequence: CDR1 DFQATT, CDR2 SNEGSKA (reference sequence). This CDR3 contains 15 residues. The CDR3 sequence is CSARVGTSISGELFF. CDR3 DNA sequence: TGCAGTGCTAGAGTCGGTACTAGCATCAGCGGGGAGCTGTTTTTT.